This T cell receptor beta chain was retrieved from a study of response to subunit inactivated influenza vaccine. There are a few counts of this clonotype. Its antigen remains unidentified. General study points: It was the authors' suggestion that each seasonal influenza vaccination recruits few new T cells.

TCRdb called the RT-PCR reads again in MiXCR, with one record for every CDR3 protein. Of hundreds of thousands of distinct CDR3 sequences in the sample, approximately 15% were seen once. V shed 5 bases and J shed 4 bases, with 18 bases lying between them. The CDR3 consists of 15 residues. The chain has TRBV12-3 or TRBV12-4 and TRBJ2-7; D call uncertain. The input for sequencing was PBMCs from blood, taken 14 days before vaccination. The source is a man aged 50 to 60 who received an inactivated influenza vaccine. The CDR3: CASSPRTSSLYEQYF. CDR3 nucleotide sequence: TGTGCCAGCAGTCCCAGGACGTCCTCCCTTTACGAGCAGTACTTC.